These 7 T cell receptor beta chains share one sample of origin, sequenced in a study of CD8+ T cells in alopecia areata. Noted treatment: oral pan-JAK inhibitor, 5-10 mg twice daily. RNA was extracted and reverse transcribed into cDNA as the sequencing template. Profiled with immunoSEQ multiplex PCR; TCRdb holds only in-frame clones, not every one. This table has about 220,000 clones, more than 45% appearing once. The sequenced sample was CD4+ T cells sorted from blood, obtained at week 4, from a patient treated with tofacitinib. These receptors were taken from a human donor with alopecia areata.

This chain uses TRBV2 with TRBJ2-6; the match to TRBD1 covers 10 bases. Germline V gene data show CDR1 as SNHLY and CDR2 as FYNNEI. The CDR3 contains 16 residues. The J segment lost 0 bases and the V segment lost 7 bases, leaving 3 bases of the junction unmatched. The CDR3: CASKDRGGSGANVLTF. CDR3 DNA sequence: TGTGCCAGCAAGGACAGGGGGGGCTCTGGGGCCAACGTCCTGACTTTC. Full variable domain (outside the CDR3, taken from reference TRBV2 and TRBJ2-6): EPEVTQTPSHQVTQMGQEVILRCVPISNHLYFYWYRQILGQKVEFLVSFYNNEISEKSEIFDDQFSVERPDGSNFTLKIRSTKLEDSAMYFCASKDRGGSGANVLTFGAGSRLTVL.

This clone was seen more than once but under ten times. The chain combines TRBV29-1 with TRBJ2-7; 7 positions match TRBD2. The CDR3 sequence is 12 residues long. Germline CDR1 reads SQVTM; CDR2 reads ANQGSEA. For the CDR3, the DNA is TGCAGTGCAAGCGGGAAACTCCACGAGCAGTACTTC. Its translation: CSASGKLHEQYF.

The chain links TRBV30 to TRBJ2-3; possible D gene TRBD2, 6 bases. The CDR3 loop spans 16 amino acids. From germline, CDR1 is GTSNPN and CDR2 SVGIG (reference sequence). V gave up 4 bases and J gave up 2 bases, with 19 bases separating them. The CDR3 protein is CAWTSGGAGPTDTQYF. CDR3 nucleotide sequence: TGTGCCTGGACCTCCGGAGGGGCCGGACCCACAGATACGCAGTATTTT.

This clone showed up just a few times. J is TRBJ1-5 and V is TRBV15, with 8 positions matching TRBD1. J was trimmed by 6 bases and V by 6 bases; bases with no gene match: 4. The CDR3 length is 13 residues. Germline lookup yields CDR1 LNHNV and CDR2 YYDKDF (reference sequence). The CDR3 loop is CATRGQAGQPQHF. The CDR3, as DNA: TGTGCCACCAGGGGACAGGCGGGTCAGCCCCAGCATTTT.

This clone was found once. This chain uses TRBV2 with TRBJ1-1; 8 bases are shared with TRBD1. The CDR3 consists of 13 residues. Germline values: CDR1 SNHLY, CDR2 FYNNEI. V was pared by 4 bases and J by 3 bases, with 1 base of the junction left unmatched. For the CDR3, the DNA is TGTGCCAGCAGTGCGACAGGGGACACTGAAGCTTTCTTT. Translating gives CASSATGDTEAFF.

This chain links TRBV10-3 with TRBJ2-5, with D hard to call. Per germline, CDR1 ENHRY and CDR2 SYGVKD. The CDR3 covers 12 residues. The V end lost 4 bases, the J end lost 1 base, and 4 bases lay between the germline ends. CDR3 sequence reads: CAISGFQETQYF. CDR3 in DNA: TGTGCCATCAGTGGGTTCCAAGAGACCCAGTACTTC.

At least ten counts were recorded for this clone. This chain joins TRBV5-6 and TRBJ1-6; D uncertain. Per germline, CDR1 SGHDT and CDR2 YYEEEE. Between the trimmed V and J ends, which lost 0 bases and 6 bases, there was a span of 7 bases. The CDR3 spans 14 residues. CDR3 residues: CASSLETANSPLHF. The CDR3, as DNA: TGTGCCAGCAGCTTGGAGACGGCTAATTCACCCCTCCACTTT.